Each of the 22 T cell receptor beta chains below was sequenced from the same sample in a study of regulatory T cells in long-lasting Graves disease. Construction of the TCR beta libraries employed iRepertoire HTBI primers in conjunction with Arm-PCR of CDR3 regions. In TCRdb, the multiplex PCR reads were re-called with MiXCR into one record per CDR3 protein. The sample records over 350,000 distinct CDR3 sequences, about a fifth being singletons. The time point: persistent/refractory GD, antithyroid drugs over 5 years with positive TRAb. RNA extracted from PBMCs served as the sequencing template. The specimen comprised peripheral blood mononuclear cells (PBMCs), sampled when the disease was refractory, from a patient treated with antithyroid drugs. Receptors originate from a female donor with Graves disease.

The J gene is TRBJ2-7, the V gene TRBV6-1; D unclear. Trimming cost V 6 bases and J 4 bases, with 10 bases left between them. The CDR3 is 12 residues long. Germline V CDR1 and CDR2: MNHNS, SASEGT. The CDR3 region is CASRATRYEQYF. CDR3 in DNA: TGTGCCAGCAGAGCAACGCGGTACGAGCAGTACTTC.

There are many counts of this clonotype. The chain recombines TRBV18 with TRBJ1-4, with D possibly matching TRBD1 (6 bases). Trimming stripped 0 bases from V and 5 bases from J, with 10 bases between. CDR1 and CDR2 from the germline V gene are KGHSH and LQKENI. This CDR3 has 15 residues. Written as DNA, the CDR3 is TGTGCCAGCTCACCACCCTCCGGGGGCAATGAAAAACTGTTTTTT. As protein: CASSPPSGGNEKLFF.

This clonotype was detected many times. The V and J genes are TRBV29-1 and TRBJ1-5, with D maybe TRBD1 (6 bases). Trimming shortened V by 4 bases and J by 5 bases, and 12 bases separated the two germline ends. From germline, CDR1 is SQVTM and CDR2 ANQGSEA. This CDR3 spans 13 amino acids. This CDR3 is CSVAQGGHQPQHF. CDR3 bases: TGCAGCGTTGCACAGGGTGGGCATCAGCCCCAGCATTTT.

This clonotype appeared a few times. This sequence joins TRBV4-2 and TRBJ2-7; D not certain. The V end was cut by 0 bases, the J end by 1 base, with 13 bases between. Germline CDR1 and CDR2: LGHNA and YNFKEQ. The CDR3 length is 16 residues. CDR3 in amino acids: CASSQEGSPQSYEQYF. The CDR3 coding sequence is TGTGCCAGCAGCCAAGAGGGTAGCCCCCAATCCTACGAGCAGTACTTC.

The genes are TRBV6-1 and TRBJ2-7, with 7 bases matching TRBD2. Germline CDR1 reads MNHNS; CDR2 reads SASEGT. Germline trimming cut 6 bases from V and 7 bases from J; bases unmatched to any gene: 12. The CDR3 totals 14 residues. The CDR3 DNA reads TGTGCCAGCAGCCCCTGGGAGGGAACGGGTGAGCAGTACTTC. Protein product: CASSPWEGTGEQYF.

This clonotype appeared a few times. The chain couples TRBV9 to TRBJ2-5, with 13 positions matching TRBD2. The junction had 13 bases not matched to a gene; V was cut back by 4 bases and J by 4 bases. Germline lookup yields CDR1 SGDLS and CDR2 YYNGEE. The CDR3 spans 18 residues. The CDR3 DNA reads TGTGCCAGCAGCTTCGGACTAGCGGGAGAGCGGCGCGGAGAGACCCAGTACTTC. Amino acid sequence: CASSFGLAGERRGETQYF.

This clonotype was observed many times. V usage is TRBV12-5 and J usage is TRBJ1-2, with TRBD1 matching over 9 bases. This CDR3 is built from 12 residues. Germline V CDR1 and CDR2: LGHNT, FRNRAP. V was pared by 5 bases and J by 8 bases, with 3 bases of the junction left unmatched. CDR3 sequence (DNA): TGTGCTAGTGGTGGGACAGGGAGCGGCTACACCTTC. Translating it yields CASGGTGSGYTF.

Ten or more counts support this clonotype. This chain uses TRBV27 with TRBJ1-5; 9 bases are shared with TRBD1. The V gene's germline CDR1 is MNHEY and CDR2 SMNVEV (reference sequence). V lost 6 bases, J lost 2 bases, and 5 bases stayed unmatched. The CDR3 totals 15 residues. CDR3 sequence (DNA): TGTGCCAGCAGCACGGGACAGGGCCGCAATCAGCCCCAGCATTTT. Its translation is CASSTGQGRNQPQHF.

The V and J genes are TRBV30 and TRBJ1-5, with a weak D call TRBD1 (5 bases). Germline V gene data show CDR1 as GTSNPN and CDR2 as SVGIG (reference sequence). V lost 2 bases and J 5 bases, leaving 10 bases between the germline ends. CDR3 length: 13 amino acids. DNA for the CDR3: TGTGCCTGGAGTAAAGCGGGGGATCAGCCCCAGCATTTT. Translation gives CAWSKAGDQPQHF.

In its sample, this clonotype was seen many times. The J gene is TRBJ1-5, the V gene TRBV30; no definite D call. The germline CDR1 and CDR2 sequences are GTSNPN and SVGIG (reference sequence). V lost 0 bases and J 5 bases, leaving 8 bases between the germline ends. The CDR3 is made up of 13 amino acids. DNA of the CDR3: TGTGCCTGGAGTGTAGGGCCCGATCAGCCCCAGCATTTT. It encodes CAWSVGPDQPQHF.

The CDR3 spells CSATGFRGPREAFF. In DNA form, the CDR3 reads TGCAGTGCTACCGGTTTCCGGGGCCCCCGTGAAGCTTTCTTT. The V gene is TRBV20-1, the J gene TRBJ1-1; possibly TRBD1 for D (5 bases). The CDR3 extends over 14 amino acids. Between the trimmed V and J ends, which lost 4 bases and 7 bases, there was a span of 19 bases. In germline, CDR1 is DFQATT, CDR2 SNEGSKA (reference sequence).

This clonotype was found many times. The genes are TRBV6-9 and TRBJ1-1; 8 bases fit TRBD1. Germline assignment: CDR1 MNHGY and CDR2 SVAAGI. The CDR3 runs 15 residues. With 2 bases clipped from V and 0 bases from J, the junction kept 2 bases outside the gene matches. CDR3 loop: CASSYPDRVNTEAFF. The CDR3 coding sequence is TGTGCCAGCAGTTATCCGGACAGGGTGAACACTGAAGCTTTCTTT.

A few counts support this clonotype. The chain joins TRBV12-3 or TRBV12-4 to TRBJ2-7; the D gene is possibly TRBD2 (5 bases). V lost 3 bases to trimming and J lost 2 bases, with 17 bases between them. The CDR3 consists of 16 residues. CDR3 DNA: TGTGCCAGCAGTTTGGAGGCAGAGGGATTCCCCTACGAGCAGTACTTC. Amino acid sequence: CASSLEAEGFPYEQYF.

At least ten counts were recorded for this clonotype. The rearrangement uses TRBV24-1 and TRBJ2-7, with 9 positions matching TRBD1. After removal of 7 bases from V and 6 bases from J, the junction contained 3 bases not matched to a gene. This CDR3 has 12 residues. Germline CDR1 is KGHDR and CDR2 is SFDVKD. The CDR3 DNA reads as TGTGCCACCAGCGGGACAGGGATCGAGCAGTACTTC. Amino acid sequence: CATSGTGIEQYF.

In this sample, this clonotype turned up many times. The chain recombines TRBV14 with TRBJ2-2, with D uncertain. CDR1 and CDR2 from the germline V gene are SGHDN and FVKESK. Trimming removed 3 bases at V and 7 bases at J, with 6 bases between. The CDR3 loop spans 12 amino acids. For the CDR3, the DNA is TGTGCCAGCAGCCAGGTCGGCGGGGAGCTGTTTTTT. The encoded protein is CASSQVGGELFF. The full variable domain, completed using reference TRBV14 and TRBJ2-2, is EAGVTQFPSHSVIEKGQTVTLRCDPISGHDNLYWYRRVMGKEIKFLLHFVKESKQDESGMPNNRFLAERTGGTYSTLKVQPAELEDSGVYFCASSQVGGELFFGEGSRLTVL.

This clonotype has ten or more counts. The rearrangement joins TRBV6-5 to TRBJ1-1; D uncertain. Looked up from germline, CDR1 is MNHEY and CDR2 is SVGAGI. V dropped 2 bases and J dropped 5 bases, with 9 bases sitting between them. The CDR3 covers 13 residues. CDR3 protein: CASSYQPGTEAFF. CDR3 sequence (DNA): TGTGCCAGCAGTTACCAGCCCGGAACTGAAGCTTTCTTT.

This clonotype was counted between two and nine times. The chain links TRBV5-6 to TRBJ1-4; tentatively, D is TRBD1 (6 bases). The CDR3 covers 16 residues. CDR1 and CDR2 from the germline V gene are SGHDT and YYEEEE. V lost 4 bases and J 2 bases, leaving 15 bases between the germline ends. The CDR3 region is CASSPRSGQTNEKLFF. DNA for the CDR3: TGTGCCAGCAGCCCGCGGTCCGGACAGACTAATGAAAAACTGTTTTTT. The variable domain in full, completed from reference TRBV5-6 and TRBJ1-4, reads DAGVTQSPTHLIKTRGQQVTLRCSPKSGHDTVSWYQQALGQGPQFIFQYYEEEERQRGNFPDRFSGHQFPNYSSELNVNALLLGDSALYLCASSPRSGQTNEKLFFGSGTQLSVL.

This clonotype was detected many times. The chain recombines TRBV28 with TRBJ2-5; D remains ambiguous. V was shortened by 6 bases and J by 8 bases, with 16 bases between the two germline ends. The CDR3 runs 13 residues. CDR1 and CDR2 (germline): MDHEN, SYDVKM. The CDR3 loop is CASSKTGLPTQYF. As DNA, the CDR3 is TGTGCCAGCAGCAAGACTGGGCTTCCAACCCAGTACTTC.

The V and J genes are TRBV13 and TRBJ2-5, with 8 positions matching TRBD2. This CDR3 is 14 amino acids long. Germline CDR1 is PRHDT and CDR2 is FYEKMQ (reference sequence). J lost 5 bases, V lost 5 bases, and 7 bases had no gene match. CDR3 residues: CASSLRAGGETQYF. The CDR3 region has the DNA TGTGCCAGCAGCCTCAGGGCGGGAGGCGAGACCCAGTACTTC.

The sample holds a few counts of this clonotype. CDR3 sequence: CASGYPGSYEQYF. In nucleotides, the CDR3 is TGTGCCAGCGGGTATCCGGGATCATACGAGCAGTACTTC. V is TRBV25-1 and J is TRBJ2-5, with a weak D call TRBD2 (5 bases). The J call is doubtful: the DNA matches TRBJ2-7 better. The CDR3 is 13 amino acids. Germline values: CDR1 MGHDK, CDR2 SYGVNS.

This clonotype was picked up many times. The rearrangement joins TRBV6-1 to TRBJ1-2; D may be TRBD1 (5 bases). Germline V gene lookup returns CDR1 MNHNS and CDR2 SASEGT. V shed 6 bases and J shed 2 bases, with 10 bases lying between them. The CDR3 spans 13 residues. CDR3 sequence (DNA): TGTGCCAGCAGAGCCGGGGGAAACTATGGCTACACCTTC. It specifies CASRAGGNYGYTF.

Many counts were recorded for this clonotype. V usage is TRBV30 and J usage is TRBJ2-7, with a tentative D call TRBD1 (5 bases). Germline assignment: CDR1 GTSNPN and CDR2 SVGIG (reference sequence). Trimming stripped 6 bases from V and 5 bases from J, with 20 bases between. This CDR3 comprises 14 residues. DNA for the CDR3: TGTGCCTGCTCCAGGGCCTTTACGACCCACGAGCAGTACTTC. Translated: CACSRAFTTHEQYF.